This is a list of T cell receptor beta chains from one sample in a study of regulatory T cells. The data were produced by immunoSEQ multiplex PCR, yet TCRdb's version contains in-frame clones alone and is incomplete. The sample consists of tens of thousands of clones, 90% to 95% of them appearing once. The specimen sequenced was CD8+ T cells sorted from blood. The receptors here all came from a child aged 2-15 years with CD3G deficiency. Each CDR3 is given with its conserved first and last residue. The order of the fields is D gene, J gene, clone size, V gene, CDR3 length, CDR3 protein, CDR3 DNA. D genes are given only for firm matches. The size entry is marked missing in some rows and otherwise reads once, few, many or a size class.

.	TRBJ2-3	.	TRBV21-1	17	CASSTQGTSGSTDTQYF	TGTGCCAGCAGCACCCAGGGGACTAGCGGTAGCACAGATACGCAGTATTTT
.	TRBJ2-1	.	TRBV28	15	CASSLNSYGGDEQFF	TGTGCCAGCAGTTTAAACTCATATGGGGGCGATGAGCAGTTCTTC
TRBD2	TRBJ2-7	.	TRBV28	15	CASSSPREGGYEQYF	TGTGCCAGCAGTTCCCCCCGGGAGGGGGGCTACGAGCAGTACTTC
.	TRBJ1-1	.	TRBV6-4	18	CASISSAGRGRGATEAFF	TGTGCCAGCATAAGTTCGGCAGGACGAGGGCGGGGGGCCACTGAAGCTTTCTTT
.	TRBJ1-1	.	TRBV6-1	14	CASSVAGSSTEAFF	TGTGCCAGCAGTGTGGCGGGGTCTAGCACTGAAGCTTTCTTT
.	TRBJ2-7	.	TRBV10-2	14	CASSDATGSYEQYF	TGCGCCAGCAGTGATGCGACAGGCTCCTACGAGCAGTACTTC
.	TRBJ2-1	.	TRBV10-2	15	CASSERAASYNEQFF	TGCGCCAGCAGTGAGCGAGCGGCCTCCTACAATGAGCAGTTCTTC
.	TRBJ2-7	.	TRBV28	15	CASSLGPHLTYEQYF	TGTGCCAGCAGTTTGGGGCCCCACCTCACTTACGAGCAGTACTTC
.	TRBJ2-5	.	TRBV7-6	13	CASSLPGEETQYF	TGTGCCAGCAGCTTACCAGGGGAGGAGACCCAGTACTTC
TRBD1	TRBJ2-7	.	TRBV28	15	CASSSPRQGYYEQYF	TGTGCCAGCAGTTCTCCCCGACAGGGTTACTACGAGCAGTACTTC
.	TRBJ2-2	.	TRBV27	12	CASSATGGELFF	TGTGCCAGCAGTGCCACAGGCGGGGAGCTGTTTTTT
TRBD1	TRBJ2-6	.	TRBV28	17	CASTETGGGSGANVLTF	TGTGCCAGCACCGAGACAGGGGGCGGGTCTGGGGCCAACGTCCTGACTTTC
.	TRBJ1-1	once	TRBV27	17	CASSPKAYQSLNTEAFF	TGTGCCAGCAGTCCCAAGGCCTACCAGAGCCTGAACACTGAAGCTTTCTTT
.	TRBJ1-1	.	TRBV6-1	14	CASSEWAKGIEAFF	TGTGCCAGCAGTGAATGGGCAAAGGGAATAGAAGCTTTCTTT
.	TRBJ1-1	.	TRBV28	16	CASSLGFSNKNTEAFF	TGTGCCAGCAGCCTTGGATTCAGCAACAAAAACACTGAAGCTTTCTTT
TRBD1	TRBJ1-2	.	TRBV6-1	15	CASRDLGQTNYGYTF	TGTGCCAGCAGGGACCTGGGACAGACTAACTATGGCTACACCTTC
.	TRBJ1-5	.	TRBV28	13	CASSLTVNQPQHF	TGTGCCAGCAGTTTGACAGTCAATCAGCCCCAGCATTTT
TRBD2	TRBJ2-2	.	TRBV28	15	CASSLTSGHTGELFF	TGTGCCAGCAGTTTGACTAGCGGGCACACCGGGGAGCTGTTTTTT
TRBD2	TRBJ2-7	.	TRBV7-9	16	CASSLSSGVPLDEQYF	TGTGCCAGCAGCTTAAGTAGCGGGGTTCCCCTTGACGAGCAGTACTTC
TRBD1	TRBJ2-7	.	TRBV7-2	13	CASSFGTGYEQYF	TGTGCCAGCAGCTTCGGGACAGGGTACGAGCAGTACTTC
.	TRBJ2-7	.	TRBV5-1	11	CASSGGTRLYF	TGCGCCAGCAGCGGGGGGACTCGTCTGTACTTC
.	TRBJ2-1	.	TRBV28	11	CASGDFNEQFF	TGTGCCAGCGGAGACTTCAATGAGCAGTTCTTC
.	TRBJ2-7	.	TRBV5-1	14	CASRPGLQTYEQYF	TGCGCCAGCCGGCCCGGACTGCAAACCTACGAGCAGTACTTC
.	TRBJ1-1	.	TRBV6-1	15	CASSEDGFMNTEAFF	TGTGCCAGCAGTGAAGACGGTTTTATGAACACTGAAGCTTTCTTT
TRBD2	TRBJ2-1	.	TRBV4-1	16	CASSQDRPSGIGEQFF	TGCGCCAGCAGCCAAGATAGGCCTAGCGGGATCGGTGAGCAGTTCTTC
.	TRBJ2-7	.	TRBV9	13	CASSPPGAYEQYF	TGTGCCAGCAGCCCCCCTGGCGCCTACGAGCAGTACTTC
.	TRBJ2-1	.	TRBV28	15	CASSPIFDGYNEQFF	TGTGCCAGCAGTCCCATTTTTGACGGATACAATGAGCAGTTCTTC
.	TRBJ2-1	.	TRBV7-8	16	CASTPYGTFYINEQFF	TGTGCCAGCACCCCCTATGGGACTTTCTATATCAATGAGCAGTTCTTC
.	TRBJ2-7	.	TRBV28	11	CASSRDREQYF	TGTGCCAGCAGTAGAGACAGAGAGCAGTACTTC
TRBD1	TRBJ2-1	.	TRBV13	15	CASSTRDRPNNEQFF	TGTGCCAGCAGCACCCGGGACAGGCCGAACAATGAGCAGTTCTTC
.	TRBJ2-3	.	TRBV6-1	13	CASSEGARDTQYF	TGTGCCAGCAGTGAGGGGGCGCGGGATACGCAGTATTTT
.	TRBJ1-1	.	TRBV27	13	CASSFGGGTEAFF	TGTGCCAGCAGTTTCGGCGGGGGCACTGAAGCTTTCTTT
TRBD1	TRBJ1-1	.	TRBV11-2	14	CASSLGTGGREAFF	TGTGCCAGCAGCTTAGGGACAGGGGGCCGGGAAGCTTTCTTT
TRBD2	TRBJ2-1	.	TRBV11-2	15	CASSLGTSGYNEQFF	TGTGCCAGCAGCTTAGGGACTAGCGGCTACAATGAGCAGTTCTTC
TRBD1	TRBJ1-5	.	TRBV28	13	CASSIQGNQPQHF	TGTGCCAGCAGTATACAGGGGAACCAGCCCCAGCATTTT
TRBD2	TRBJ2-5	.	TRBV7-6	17	CASSFGLAGGSQETQYF	TGTGCCAGCAGTTTTGGACTAGCGGGAGGTTCTCAAGAGACCCAGTACTTC
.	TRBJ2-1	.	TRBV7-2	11	CASRPSDEQFF	TGTGCCAGCAGACCATCCGATGAGCAGTTCTTC
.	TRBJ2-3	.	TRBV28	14	CASSLPQATDTQYF	TGTGCCAGCAGCCTACCGCAAGCCACAGATACGCAGTATTTT
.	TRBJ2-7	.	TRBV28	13	CASSFGSPYEQYF	TGTGCCAGCAGTTTTGGGAGCCCCTACGAGCAGTACTTC
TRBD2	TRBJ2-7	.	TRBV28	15	CASSLRLAGRREQYF	TGTGCCAGCAGTCTGCGACTAGCGGGAAGGAGGGAGCAGTACTTC
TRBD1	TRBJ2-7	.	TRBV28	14	CASSLDAGGYEQYF	TGTGCCAGCAGTTTAGATGCAGGGGGCTACGAGCAGTACTTC
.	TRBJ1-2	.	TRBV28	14	CASSFGGDGYGYTF	TGTGCCAGCAGTTTTGGAGGGGATGGCTATGGCTACACCTTC
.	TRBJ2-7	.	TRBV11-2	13	CASSLGLGYEQYF	TGTGCCAGCAGCTTAGGCCTGGGATACGAGCAGTACTTC
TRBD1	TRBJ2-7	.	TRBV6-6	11	CATGGAGEQYF	TGTGCTACAGGGGGCGCGGGTGAGCAGTACTTC
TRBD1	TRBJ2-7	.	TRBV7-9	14	CASSLTGGVEKQYF	TGTGCCAGCAGCTTGACAGGGGGCGTTGAAAAGCAGTACTTC
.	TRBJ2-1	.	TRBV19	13	CASSIRTYNEQFF	TGTGCCAGTAGTATACGGACTTACAATGAGCAGTTCTTC
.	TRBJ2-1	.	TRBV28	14	CASSGGAPYNEQFF	TGTGCCAGCAGTGGTGGGGCCCCCTACAATGAGCAGTTCTTC
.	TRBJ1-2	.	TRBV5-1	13	CASSLDDGGGYTF	TGCGCCAGCAGCTTGGATGATGGGGGCGGCTACACCTTC
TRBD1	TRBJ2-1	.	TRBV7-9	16	CASSLVGGQGAYEQFF	TGTGCCAGCAGCTTAGTAGGGGGACAGGGGGCATATGAGCAGTTCTTC
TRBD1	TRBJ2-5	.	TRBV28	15	CASSFGQVWEETQYF	TGTGCCAGCAGTTTCGGACAGGTGTGGGAAGAGACCCAGTACTTC
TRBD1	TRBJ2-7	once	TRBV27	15	CASSLSGDRAYEQYF	TGTGCCAGCAGTTTAAGTGGGGACAGAGCCTACGAGCAGTACTTC
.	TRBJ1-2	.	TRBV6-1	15	CASSEYILGPYGYTF	TGTGCCAGCAGTGAATACATTCTGGGGCCTTATGGCTACACCTTC
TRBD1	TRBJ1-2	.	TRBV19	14	CASSPGQGGYGYTF	TGTGCCAGTAGCCCAGGACAGGGAGGCTATGGCTACACCTTC
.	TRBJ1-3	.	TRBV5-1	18	CASTNTGGRRSSGNTIYF	TGCGCCAGCACCAACACGGGGGGCAGGCGTAGCTCTGGAAACACCATATATTTT